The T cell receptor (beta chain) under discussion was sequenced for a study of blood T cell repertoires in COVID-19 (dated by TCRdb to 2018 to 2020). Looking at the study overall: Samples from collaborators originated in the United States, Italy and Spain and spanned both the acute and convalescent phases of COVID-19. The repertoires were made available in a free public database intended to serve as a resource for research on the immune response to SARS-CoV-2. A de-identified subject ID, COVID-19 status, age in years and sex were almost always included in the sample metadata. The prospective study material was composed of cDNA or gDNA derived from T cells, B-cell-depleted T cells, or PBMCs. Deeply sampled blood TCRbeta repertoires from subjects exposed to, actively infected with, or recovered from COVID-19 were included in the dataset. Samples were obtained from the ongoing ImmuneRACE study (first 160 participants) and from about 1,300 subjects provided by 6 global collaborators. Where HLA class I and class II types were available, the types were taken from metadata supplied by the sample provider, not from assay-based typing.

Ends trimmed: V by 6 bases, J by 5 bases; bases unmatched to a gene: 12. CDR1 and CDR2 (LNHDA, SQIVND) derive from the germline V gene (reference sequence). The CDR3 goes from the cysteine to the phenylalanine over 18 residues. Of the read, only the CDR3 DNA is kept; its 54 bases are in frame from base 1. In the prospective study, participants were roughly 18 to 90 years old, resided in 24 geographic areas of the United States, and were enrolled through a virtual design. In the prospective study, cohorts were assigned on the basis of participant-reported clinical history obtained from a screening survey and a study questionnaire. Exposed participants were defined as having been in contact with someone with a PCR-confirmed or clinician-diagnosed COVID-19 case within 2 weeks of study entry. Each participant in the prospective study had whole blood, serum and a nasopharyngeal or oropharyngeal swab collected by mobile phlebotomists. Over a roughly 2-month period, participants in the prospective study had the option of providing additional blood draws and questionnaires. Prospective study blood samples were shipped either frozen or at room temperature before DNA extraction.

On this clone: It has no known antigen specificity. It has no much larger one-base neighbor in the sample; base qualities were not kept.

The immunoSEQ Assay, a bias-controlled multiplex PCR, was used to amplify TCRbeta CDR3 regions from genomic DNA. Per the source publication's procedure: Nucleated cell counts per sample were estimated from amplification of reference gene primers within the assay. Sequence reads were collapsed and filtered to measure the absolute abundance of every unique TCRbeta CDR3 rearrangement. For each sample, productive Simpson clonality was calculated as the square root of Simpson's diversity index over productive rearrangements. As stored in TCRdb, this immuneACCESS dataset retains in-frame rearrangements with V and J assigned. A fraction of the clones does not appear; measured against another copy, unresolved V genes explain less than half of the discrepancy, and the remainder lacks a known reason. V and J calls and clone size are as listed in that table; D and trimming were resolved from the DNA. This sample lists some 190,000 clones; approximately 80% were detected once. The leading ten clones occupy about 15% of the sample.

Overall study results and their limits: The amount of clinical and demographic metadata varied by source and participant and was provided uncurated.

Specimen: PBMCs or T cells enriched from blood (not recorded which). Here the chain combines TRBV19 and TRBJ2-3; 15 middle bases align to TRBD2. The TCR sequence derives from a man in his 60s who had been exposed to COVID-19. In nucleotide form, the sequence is TGTGCCAGTAGCCCAGGGACTAGCGGGGGGCTAGTCAGAGATACGCAGTATTTT. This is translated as CASSPGTSGGLVRDTQYF. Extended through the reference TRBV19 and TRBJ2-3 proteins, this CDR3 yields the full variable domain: DGGITQSPKYLFRKEGQNVTLSCEQNLNHDAMYWYRQDPGQGLRLIYYSQIVNDFQKGDIAEGYSVSREKKESFPLTVTSAQKNPTAFYLCASSPGTSGGLVRDTQYFGPGTRLTVL.